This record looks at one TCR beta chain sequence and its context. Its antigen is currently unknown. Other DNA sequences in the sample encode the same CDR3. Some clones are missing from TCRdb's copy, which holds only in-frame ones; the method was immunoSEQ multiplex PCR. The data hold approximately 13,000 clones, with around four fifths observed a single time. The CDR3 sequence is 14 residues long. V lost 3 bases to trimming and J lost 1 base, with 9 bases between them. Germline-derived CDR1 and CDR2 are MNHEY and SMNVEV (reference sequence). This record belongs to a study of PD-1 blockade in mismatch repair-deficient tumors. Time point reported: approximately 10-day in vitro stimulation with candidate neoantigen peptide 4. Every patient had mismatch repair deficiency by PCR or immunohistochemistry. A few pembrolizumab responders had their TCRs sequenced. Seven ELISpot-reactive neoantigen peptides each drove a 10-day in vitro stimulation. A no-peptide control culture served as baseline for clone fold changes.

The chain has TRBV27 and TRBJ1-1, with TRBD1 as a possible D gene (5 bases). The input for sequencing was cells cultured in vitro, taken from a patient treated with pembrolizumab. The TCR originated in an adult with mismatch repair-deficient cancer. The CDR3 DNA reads TGTGCCAGCAGTTTGAGGGGCCCGAACACTGAAGCTTTCTTT. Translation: CASSLRGPNTEAFF.